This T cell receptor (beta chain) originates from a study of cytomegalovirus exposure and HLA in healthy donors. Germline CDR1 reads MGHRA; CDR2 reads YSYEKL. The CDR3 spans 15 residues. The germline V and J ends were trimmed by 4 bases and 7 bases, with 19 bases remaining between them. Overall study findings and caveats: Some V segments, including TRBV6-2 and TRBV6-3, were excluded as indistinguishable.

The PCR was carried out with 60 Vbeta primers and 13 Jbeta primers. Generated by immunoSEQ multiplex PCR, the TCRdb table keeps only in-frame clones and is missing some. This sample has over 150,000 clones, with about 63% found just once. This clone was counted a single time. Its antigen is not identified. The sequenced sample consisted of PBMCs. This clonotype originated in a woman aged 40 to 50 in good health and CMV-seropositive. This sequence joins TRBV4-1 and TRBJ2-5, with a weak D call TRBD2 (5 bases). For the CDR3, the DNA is TGCGCCAGCAGCCCACCGTTACATCAAGAGGGGACCCAGTACTTC. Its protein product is CASSPPLHQEGTQYF.